Listed here are 24 T cell receptor beta chains from one sample, sequenced in a study of T cells in Graves' hyperthyroidism and ophthalmopathy. Amplification of TCR beta CDR3 regions was performed using RNA transcripts as template. TCR CDR3 underwent first-round RT-PCR with the HTBI primer set. TCRdb ran MiXCR on the multiplex PCR reads and lists one entry per CDR3 protein. In the table there are some 420,000 distinct CDR3 sequences, roughly an eighth of which are singletons. What was sequenced was blood. These receptors came from a young woman with Graves' hyperthyroidism.

This clonotype was detected a few times. Just one base apart from a much larger clone, this may be a read error. The V gene is TRBV12-3 or TRBV12-4, the J gene TRBJ1-6; D is ambiguous. CDR3 length equals 14 residues. V gave up 6 bases and J gave up 10 bases, with 16 bases separating them. The CDR3 nucleotides read TGTGCCAGCAGAGCCACGACAAGGAACTCACCCCTCCACTTT. This gives the protein CASRATTRNSPLHF.

This clonotype was seen only a few times. This chain connects TRBV7-9 to TRBJ1-1; perhaps TRBD1 as D (6 bases). The V and J ends lost 4 bases and 1 base respectively, with 13 bases between them. The V gene's germline CDR1 is SEHNR and CDR2 FQNEAQ (reference sequence). The CDR3 totals 15 residues. This CDR3 reads CASSSPQGSNTEAFF. CDR3 coding DNA: TGTGCCAGCAGCTCACCCCAGGGGTCGAACACTGAAGCTTTCTTT.

The table lists this clonotype with many counts. The chain couples TRBV28 to TRBJ1-4; a weak D match, TRBD1 (6 bases). There are 14 residues in the CDR3. CDR1 is MDHEN and CDR2 is SYDVKM in the germline V gene. Trimming stripped 5 bases from V and 4 bases from J, with 11 bases between. The CDR3 is CASSRGGINEKLFF. The CDR3 DNA is TGTGCCAGCAGTAGAGGGGGTATTAATGAAAAACTGTTTTTT.

The J gene is TRBJ2-1, the V gene TRBV24-1; TRBD2 agrees at 11 bases. The ends lost 0 bases at V and 4 bases at J; junction bases unmatched: 7. CDR1 is KGHDR, CDR2 SFDVKD, per germline. The CDR3 spans 18 residues. In DNA form, the CDR3 reads TGTGCCACCAGTGATTTGCCTACTAGCGGGAGTTGGTACAATGAGCAGTTCTTC. It codes for CATSDLPTSGSWYNEQFF.

V usage is TRBV7-3 and J usage is TRBJ2-3; TRBD2 matches 8 bases. V shed 2 bases and J 0 bases; nucleotides not matched to a gene: 4. This CDR3 has 16 residues. CDR1 is SGHTA, CDR2 FQGTGA, per germline. The CDR3 region is CASSLLSGSSTDTQYF. CDR3 DNA sequence: TGTGCCAGCAGCTTATTGAGCGGGAGTAGCACAGATACGCAGTATTTT.

V is TRBV7-2 and J is TRBJ2-7, with D uncertain. Looked up from germline, CDR1 is SGHTA and CDR2 is FQGNSA. The CDR3 runs to 14 residues. V gave up 6 bases and J gave up 2 bases, with 14 bases separating them. This CDR3 reads CASRTSRHPYEQYF. CDR3 nucleotides: TGTGCCAGCAGAACATCGAGACACCCCTACGAGCAGTACTTC.

This clonotype showed up many times. The chain couples TRBV7-2 to TRBJ2-7; perhaps TRBD2 as D (7 bases). Deletions cut 1 base from V and 3 bases from J, with 16 bases between. The CDR3 spans 16 residues. Germline V gives CDR1 SGHTA, CDR2 FQGNSA. As DNA, the CDR3 is TGTGCCAGCAGCTTAGGTATAGGGGGGGGCGGCTACGAGCAGTACTTC. Translating it yields CASSLGIGGGGYEQYF.

This clonotype was counted at least ten times. The V and J genes are TRBV27 and TRBJ2-1; D may be TRBD2 (6 bases). The V and J ends lost 2 bases and 7 bases respectively, with 15 bases between them. The germline CDR1 and CDR2 sequences are MNHEY and SMNVEV (reference sequence). The CDR3 is 15 amino acids. CDR3 amino acids: CASSLVLAEGNEQFF. CDR3 DNA: TGTGCCAGCAGTTTAGTACTAGCCGAGGGGAATGAGCAGTTCTTC.

The table lists this clonotype with a few counts. The J gene is TRBJ2-5, the V gene TRBV5-4; 10 bases match TRBD2. J gave up 2 bases and V 3 bases, and 7 bases lay outside the gene matches. Looked up from germline, CDR1 is SGHNT and CDR2 is YYREEE (reference sequence). The CDR3 runs to 16 residues. CDR3 residues: CASSSSSGSWQETQYF. As DNA, the CDR3 is TGTGCCAGCAGCTCTTCTAGCGGGAGCTGGCAAGAGACCCAGTACTTC.

This clonotype appeared a few times. The chain has TRBV20-1 and TRBJ2-3; the match to TRBD2 covers 8 bases. Trimming at V came to 5 bases and at J to 1 base, leaving 8 bases not matched to a gene. CDR1 and CDR2 from the germline V gene are DFQATT and SNEGSKA (reference sequence). The CDR3 is 15 amino acids. The CDR3 bases are TGCAGTGCTCATACTAGCGGCAGGGGCACAGATACGCAGTATTTT. Translating it yields CSAHTSGRGTDTQYF.

This clonotype was picked up many times. This rearrangement joins TRBV12-3 or TRBV12-4 to TRBJ2-7; possibly TRBD2 for D (6 bases). The ends were cut back, 3 bases at V and 3 bases at J, with 21 bases in the middle. The CDR3 spans 17 residues. The CDR3 nucleotides read TGTGCCAGCAGTTTTGGAGGGGCTTCGGGGTTCTTCTACGAGCAGTACTTC. Its translation is CASSFGGASGFFYEQYF.

Concerning this clonotype itself: A much larger clone sits a single nucleotide away, making a read error possible. J is TRBJ1-5 and V is TRBV5-5, with a weak D call TRBD1 (5 bases). The germline V and J ends were trimmed by 4 bases and 4 bases, with 12 bases remaining between them. The length of the CDR3 is 14 residues. Germline loops: CDR1 SGHKS, CDR2 YYEKEE (reference sequence). The chain's CDR3 is CASSPAGMNQPQHF. As DNA, the CDR3 is TGTGCCAGCAGCCCGGCAGGGATGAATCAGCCCCAGCATTTT.

This clonotype was counted only a few times. This chain joins TRBV7-2 and TRBJ2-7, with D uncertain. The J call is in doubt because the DNA end fits TRBJ2-1 better. Germline CDR1 and CDR2: SGHTA and FQGNSA. The CDR3 has 13 amino acids. The chain's CDR3 is CASSSIVGYEQFF. The CDR3 DNA sequence: TGTGCCAGCAGCTCCATAGTGGGCTACGAGCAGTTCTTC.

This clonotype was seen ten or more times. The rearrangement uses TRBV7-2 and TRBJ1-4; D is ambiguous. The V end lost 2 bases, the J end lost 0 bases, and 7 bases lay between the germline ends. CDR3 length equals 15 residues. Looked up from germline, CDR1 is SGHTA and CDR2 is FQGNSA. CDR3 protein: CASSLRVATNEKLFF. The CDR3 DNA sequence: TGTGCCAGCAGCTTAAGAGTGGCAACTAATGAAAAACTGTTTTTT.

The rearrangement links TRBV5-8 to TRBJ2-1; the match to TRBD1 covers 7 bases. CDR1 and CDR2 (germline): SGHTS, YDEGEE. The CDR3 is 16 amino acids. With V trimmed by 3 bases and J by 0 bases, 6 bases remained unmatched. The CDR3 region has the DNA TGTGCCAGCAGCTCGGGACAGTTAAGCTCCTACAATGAGCAGTTCTTC. Translating it yields CASSSGQLSSYNEQFF.

The chain uses TRBV7-9 and TRBJ2-3, with D possibly matching TRBD1 (6 bases). The germline V and J ends were trimmed by 4 bases and 7 bases, with 12 bases remaining between them. The germline gives CDR1 SEHNR, CDR2 FQNEAQ (reference sequence). The CDR3 sequence is 13 residues long. CDR3 DNA sequence: TGTGCCAGCAGCTCTCGACAGGACAATACGCAGTATTTT. It encodes CASSSRQDNTQYF.

This clonotype was picked up many times. The chain joins TRBV5-4 to TRBJ2-7; D ambiguous. Trimming took off 0 bases at V and 2 bases at J, with 12 bases between the two ends. Per germline, CDR1 SGHNT and CDR2 YYREEE (reference sequence). The CDR3 is made up of 15 amino acids. This CDR3 is CASSLDLGNTYEQYF. CDR3 nucleotides: TGTGCCAGCAGCTTGGATCTAGGAAATACCTACGAGCAGTACTTC.

This clonotype was seen more than once but under ten times. This sequence joins TRBV28 and TRBJ1-6; no firm D call. The CDR3 consists of 12 residues. CDR1 is MDHEN and CDR2 is SYDVKM in the germline V gene. V lost 8 bases to trimming and J lost 7 bases, with 9 bases between them. The DNA for the CDR3 is TGTGCCAGCGTCGATGGGAATTCACCCCTCCACTTT. Translating it yields CASVDGNSPLHF.

This clonotype has at least ten counts. This chain uses TRBV6-5 with TRBJ1-1, with D possibly TRBD1 on 5 matching bases. Per germline, CDR1 MNHEY and CDR2 SVGAGI. V was clipped by 2 bases and J by 5 bases, with 18 bases between them. This CDR3 spans 16 amino acids. The CDR3 protein is CASSYGTRSGRTEAFF. The CDR3 DNA follows: TGTGCCAGCAGTTACGGGACTCGGTCGGGGCGAACTGAAGCTTTCTTT.

This clonotype was detected many times. The rearrangement uses TRBV19 and TRBJ1-4, with D unresolved. V lost 8 bases and J lost 7, with 11 bases in between. The CDR3 is 12 residues long. Germline lookup yields CDR1 LNHDA and CDR2 SQIVND (reference sequence). The CDR3 region has the DNA TGTGCCAGTGGAGGGAGAGCTGAAAAACTGTTTTTT. This codes for CASGGRAEKLFF.

This clonotype was seen repeatedly, ten times or more. The CDR3 DNA follows: TGCGCCAGCAGCGAACCGGGACTGAGCTACGAGCAGTACTTC. This translates into CASSEPGLSYEQYF. The V gene is TRBV5-1, the J gene TRBJ2-7; D is possibly TRBD2 (6 bases). CDR3 size: 14 residues. Germline values: CDR1 SGHRS, CDR2 YFSETQ. V was trimmed by 4 bases and J by 3 bases, leaving 14 bases between them.

This clonotype has ten or more counts. This chain uses TRBV9 with TRBJ2-1; D uncertain. Per the germline V gene, CDR1 is SGDLS and CDR2 is YYNGEE. Trimming stripped 0 bases from V and 2 bases from J, with 9 bases between. The CDR3 consists of 15 residues. The CDR3 spells CASSVEWTPYNEQFF. The CDR3 DNA sequence: TGTGCCAGCAGCGTAGAATGGACGCCCTACAATGAGCAGTTCTTC. The variable domain in full, completed from reference TRBV9 and TRBJ2-1, reads DSGVTQTPKHLITATGQRVTLRCSPRSGDLSVYWYQQSLDQGLQFLIQYYNGEERAKGNILERFSAQQFPDLHSELNLSSLELGDSALYFCASSVEWTPYNEQFFGPGTRLTVL.

This clonotype was seen many times. The rearrangement uses TRBV24-1 and TRBJ1-1; 7 bases map to TRBD1. V gave up 11 bases and J gave up 1 base; unmatched junction bases: 18. The CDR3 totals 17 residues. Germline values: CDR1 KGHDR, CDR2 SFDVKD. The CDR3 coding sequence is TGTGCCATCCTACCAGGGACAGCGGTACTAGGGAACACTGAAGCTTTCTTT. Protein sequence: CAILPGTAVLGNTEAFF.

This clonotype showed up just a few times. The rearrangement links TRBV9 to TRBJ1-4; 9 bases line up with TRBD1. V dropped 4 bases and J dropped 6; count of bases not matched to a gene: 7. The CDR3 contains 15 residues. From germline, CDR1 is SGDLS and CDR2 YYNGEE. The DNA for the CDR3 is TGTGCCAGCAGCAGGGGGGGACAGGGTGATGAAAAACTGTTTTTT. Protein product: CASSRGGQGDEKLFF.